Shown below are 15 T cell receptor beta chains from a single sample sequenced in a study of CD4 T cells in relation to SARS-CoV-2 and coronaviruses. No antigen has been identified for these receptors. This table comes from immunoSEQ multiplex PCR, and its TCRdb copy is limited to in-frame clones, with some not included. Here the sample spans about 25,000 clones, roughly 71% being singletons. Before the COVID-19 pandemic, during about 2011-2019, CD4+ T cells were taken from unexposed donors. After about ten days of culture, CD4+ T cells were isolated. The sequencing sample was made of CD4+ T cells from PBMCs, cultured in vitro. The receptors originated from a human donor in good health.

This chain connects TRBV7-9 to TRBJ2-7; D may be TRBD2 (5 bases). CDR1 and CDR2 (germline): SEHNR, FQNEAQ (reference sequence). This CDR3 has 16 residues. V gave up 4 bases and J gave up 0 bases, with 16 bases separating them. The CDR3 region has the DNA TGTGCCAGCAGCTCAACTGCGGGTACTTCCTCCTACGAGCAGTACTTC. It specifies CASSSTAGTSSYEQYF.

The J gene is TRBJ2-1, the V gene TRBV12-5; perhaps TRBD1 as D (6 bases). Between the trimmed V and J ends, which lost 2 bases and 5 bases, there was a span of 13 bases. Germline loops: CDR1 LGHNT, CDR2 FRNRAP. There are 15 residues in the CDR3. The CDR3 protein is CASGLPGHLNNEQFF. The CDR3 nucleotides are TGTGCTAGTGGTTTGCCGGGACATTTGAACAATGAGCAGTTCTTC. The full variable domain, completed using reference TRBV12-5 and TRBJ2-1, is DARVTQTPRHKVTEMGQEVTMRCQPILGHNTVFWYRQTMMQGLELLAYFRNRAPLDDSGMPKDRFSAEMPDATLATLKIQPSEPRDSAVYFCASGLPGHLNNEQFFGPGTRLTVL.

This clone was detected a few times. In DNA form, the CDR3 reads TGTGCCAGCAGCCAGAGTATAGGACAGGGGACCTACGAGCAGTACTTC. Encoded protein: CASSQSIGQGTYEQYF. This chain connects TRBV3-1 (or the pseudogene TRBV3-2) to TRBJ2-7; TRBD1 matches 9 bases. Germline lookup yields CDR1 LGHDT and CDR2 YNNKEL (reference sequence). This CDR3 has 16 residues. V lost 3 bases to trimming and J lost 2 bases; unmatched junction nucleotides: 8.

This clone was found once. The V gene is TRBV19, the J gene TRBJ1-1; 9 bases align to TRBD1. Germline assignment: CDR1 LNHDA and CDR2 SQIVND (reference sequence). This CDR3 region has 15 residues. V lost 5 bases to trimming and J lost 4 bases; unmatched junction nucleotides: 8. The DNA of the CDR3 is TGTGCCAGTAGTGGCCGGGACAGGGTTCTCACTGAAGCTTTCTTT. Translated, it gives CASSGRDRVLTEAFF.

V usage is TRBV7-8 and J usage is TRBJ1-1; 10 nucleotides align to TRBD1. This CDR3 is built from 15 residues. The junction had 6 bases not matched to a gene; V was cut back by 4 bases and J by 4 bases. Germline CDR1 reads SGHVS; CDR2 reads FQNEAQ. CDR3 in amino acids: CASSSTGGAGTEAFF. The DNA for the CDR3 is TGTGCCAGCAGCTCGACAGGGGGCGCGGGCACTGAAGCTTTCTTT. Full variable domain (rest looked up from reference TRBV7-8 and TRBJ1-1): GAGVSQSPRYKVAKRGQDVALRCDPISGHVSLFWYQQALGQGPEFLTYFQNEAQLDKSGLPSDRFFAERPEGSVSTLKIQRTQQEDSAVYLCASSSTGGAGTEAFFGQGTRLTVV.

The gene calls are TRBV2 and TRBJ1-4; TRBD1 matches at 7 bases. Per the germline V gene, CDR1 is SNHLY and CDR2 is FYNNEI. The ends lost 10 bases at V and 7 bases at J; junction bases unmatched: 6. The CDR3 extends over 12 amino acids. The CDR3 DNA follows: TGTGCCACCCGGGACAGAACTGAAAAACTGTTTTTT. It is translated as CATRDRTEKLFF.

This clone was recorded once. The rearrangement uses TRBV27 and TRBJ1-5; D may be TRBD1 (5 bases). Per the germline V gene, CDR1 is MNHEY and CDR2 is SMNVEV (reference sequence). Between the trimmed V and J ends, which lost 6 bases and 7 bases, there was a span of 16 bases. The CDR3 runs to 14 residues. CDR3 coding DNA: TGTGCCAGCAGCCGGGACCTCGCTGGGCAGCCCCAGCATTTT. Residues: CASSRDLAGQPQHF.

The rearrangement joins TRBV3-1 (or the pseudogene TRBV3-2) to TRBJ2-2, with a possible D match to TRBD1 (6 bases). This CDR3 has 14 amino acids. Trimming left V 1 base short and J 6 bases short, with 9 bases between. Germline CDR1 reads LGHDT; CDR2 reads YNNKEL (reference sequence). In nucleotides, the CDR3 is TGTGCCAGCAGCCAAGTCGACAGGTCCGGGGAGCTGTTTTTT. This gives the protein CASSQVDRSGELFF.

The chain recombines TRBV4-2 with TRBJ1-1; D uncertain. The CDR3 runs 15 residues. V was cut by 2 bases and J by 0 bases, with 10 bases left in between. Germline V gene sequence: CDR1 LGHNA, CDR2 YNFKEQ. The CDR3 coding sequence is TGTGCCAGCAGCCAAAAAGTGGCAGTGAACACTGAAGCTTTCTTT. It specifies CASSQKVAVNTEAFF.

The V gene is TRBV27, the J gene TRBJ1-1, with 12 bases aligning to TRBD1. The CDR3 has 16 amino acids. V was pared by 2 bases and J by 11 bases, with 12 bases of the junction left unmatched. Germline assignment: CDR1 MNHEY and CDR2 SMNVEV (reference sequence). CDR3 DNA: TGTGCCAGCAGTTTAGTGTGGGGGACAGGGGGCGAGAGGGCTTTCTTT. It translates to CASSLVWGTGGERAFF.

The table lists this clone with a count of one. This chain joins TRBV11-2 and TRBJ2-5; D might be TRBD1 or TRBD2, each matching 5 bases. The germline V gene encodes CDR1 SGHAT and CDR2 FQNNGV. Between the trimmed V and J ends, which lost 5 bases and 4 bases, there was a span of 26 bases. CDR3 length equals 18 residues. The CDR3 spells CASSPQPIDSLGTETQYF. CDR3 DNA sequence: TGTGCCAGCAGCCCCCAACCGATCGACTCCCTGGGGACAGAGACCCAGTACTTC.

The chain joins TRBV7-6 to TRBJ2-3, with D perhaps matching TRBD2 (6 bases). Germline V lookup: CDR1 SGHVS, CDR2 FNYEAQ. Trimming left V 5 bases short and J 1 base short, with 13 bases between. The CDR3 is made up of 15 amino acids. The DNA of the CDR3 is TGTGCCAGCAGCGCGGGACTCTCACGCACAGATACGCAGTATTTT. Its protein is CASSAGLSRTDTQYF.

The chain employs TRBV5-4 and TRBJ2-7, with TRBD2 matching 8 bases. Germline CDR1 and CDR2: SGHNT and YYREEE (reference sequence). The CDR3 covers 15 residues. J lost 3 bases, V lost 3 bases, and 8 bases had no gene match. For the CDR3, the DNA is TGTGCCAGCAGCTCCCTCGGGCGGGGGGTCTACGAGCAGTACTTC. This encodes CASSSLGRGVYEQYF.

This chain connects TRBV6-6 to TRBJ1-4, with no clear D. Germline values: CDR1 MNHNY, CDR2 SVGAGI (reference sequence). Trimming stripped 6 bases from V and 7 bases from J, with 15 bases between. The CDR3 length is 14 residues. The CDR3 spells CASRAPAGGEKLFF. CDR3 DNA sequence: TGTGCCAGCAGGGCCCCCGCAGGAGGTGAAAAACTGTTTTTT.

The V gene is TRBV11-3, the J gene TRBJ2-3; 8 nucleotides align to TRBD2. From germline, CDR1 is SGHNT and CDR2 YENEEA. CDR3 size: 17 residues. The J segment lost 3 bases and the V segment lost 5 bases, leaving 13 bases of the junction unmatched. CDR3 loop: CASSLRFLAGGTDTQYF. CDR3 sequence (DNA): TGTGCCAGCAGCCTGCGATTTCTGGCGGGGGGAACAGATACGCAGTATTTT.